One sample yielded the 5 T cell receptor beta chains listed below, sequenced in a study of T cells in Graves' hyperthyroidism and ophthalmopathy. RNA transcripts yielded amplified TCR beta CDR3 regions. In the first-round RT-PCR of the TCR CDR3, the HTBI primer set was used. TCRdb re-called the multiplex PCR reads through MiXCR, storing one row per CDR3 protein. The data show nearly 600,000 distinct CDR3 sequences, 14% seen once. Sequences were obtained from blood. These receptor sequences come from a woman aged 18 to 35 with Graves' ophthalmopathy.

This clonotype was observed many times. This chain connects TRBV5-6 to TRBJ2-5; D is possibly TRBD2 (6 bases). This CDR3 has 17 amino acids. Deletions cut 5 bases from V and 5 bases from J, with 25 bases between. Germline V gene sequence: CDR1 SGHDT, CDR2 YYEEEE. The CDR3 bases are TGTGCCAGCAGACCTCTTATATCAGGAGGGGATTATGAGACCCAGTACTTC. This encodes CASRPLISGGDYETQYF. Full variable domain (outside the CDR3, taken from reference TRBV5-6 and TRBJ2-5): DAGVTQSPTHLIKTRGQQVTLRCSPKSGHDTVSWYQQALGQGPQFIFQYYEEEERQRGNFPDRFSGHQFPNYSSELNVNALLLGDSALYLCASRPLISGGDYETQYFGPGTRLLVL.

This clonotype was recorded many times. This CDR3 is CASSSTLATSGSTEQFF. The CDR3 coding sequence is TGTGCCAGCAGCTCGACCCTGGCGACTAGCGGGAGTACTGAGCAGTTCTTC. V usage is TRBV11-3 and J usage is TRBJ2-1; TRBD2 matches at 12 bases. J lost 9 bases, V lost 4 bases, and 13 bases had no gene match. The CDR3 totals 17 residues. Per the germline V gene, CDR1 is SGHNT and CDR2 is YENEEA.

This clonotype has ten or more counts. The CDR3 DNA sequence: TGTGCCAGCCGCAGCGGAGCTAGCACAGATACGCAGTATTTT. Translation gives CASRSGASTDTQYF. The rearrangement links TRBV9 to TRBJ2-3, with D possibly matching TRBD2 (5 bases). V was pared by 7 bases and J by 0 bases, with 12 bases between. Germline CDR1 SGDLS, CDR2 YYNGEE. This CDR3 is 14 amino acids long.

This clonotype was recorded at least ten times. The rearrangement joins TRBV28 to TRBJ2-5, with 7 bases aligning to TRBD2. Looked up from germline, CDR1 is MDHEN and CDR2 is SYDVKM. The V and J ends lost 3 bases and 1 base, in that order; junction bases with no gene match: 8. This CDR3 comprises 16 residues. CDR3 sequence reads: CASSFWGSGFQETQYF. DNA of the CDR3: TGTGCCAGCAGTTTCTGGGGTAGCGGGTTCCAAGAGACCCAGTACTTC. The full variable domain, completed using reference TRBV28 and TRBJ2-5, is DVKVTQSSRYLVKRTGEKVFLECVQDMDHENMFWYRQDPGLGLRLIYFSYDVKMKEKGDIPEGYSVSREKKERFSLILESASTNQTSMYLCASSFWGSGFQETQYFGPGTRLLVL.

V gene TRBV4-2 combines with J gene TRBJ1-3; TRBD1 is a possible D gene (6 bases). V lost 4 bases and J 3 bases, leaving 19 bases between the germline ends. CDR1 LGHNA and CDR2 YNFKEQ come from the germline V gene. The CDR3 is made up of 17 amino acids. The CDR3 DNA is TGTGCCAGCAGCCCTAAACAAGGGGGGGCGTATGGAAACACCATATATTTT. Amino acid sequence: CASSPKQGGAYGNTIYF.